A single sample is the source of the 3 T cell receptor beta chains below, sequenced in a study of blood T cell repertoires in COVID-19 (dated by TCRdb to the early 2020s). The library was prepared using the immunoSEQ multiplex PCR assay. Entries here come from immuneACCESS through TCRdb and include only in-frame sequences with V and J called. Some clones fail to appear in such tables; in the studies checked, an unresolved V gene covers under half of the shortfall, and the cause of the remainder is unknown. The sample data list roughly 60,000 clones, and 70% to 85% of these were observed just once. Over 3.5% of the sample comes from the top ten. Material: peripheral blood. Receptors were obtained from a man in his 60s with acute or convalescent COVID-19.

The chain links TRBV10-3 to TRBJ2-7, with TRBD2 matching over 13 bases. J lost 2 bases, V lost 3 bases, and 4 bases had no gene match. Germline assignment: CDR1 ENHRY and CDR2 SYGVKD. CDR3 length equals 16 residues. The CDR3 nucleotides read TGTGCCATCAGTGACGGGACTAGCGGGGCGCCCTACGAGCAGTACTTC. Translation gives CAISDGTSGAPYEQYF.

This clone was counted between two and nine times. The CDR3 loop is CASGSGQGGNQPQHF. DNA of the CDR3: TGTGCTAGTGGTTCCGGACAGGGCGGCAATCAGCCCCAGCATTTT. This chain links TRBV12-5 with TRBJ1-5, with 8 bases identical to TRBD1. The CDR3 runs 15 residues. Per germline, CDR1 LGHNT and CDR2 FRNRAP. V lost 4 bases to trimming and J lost 2 bases; unmatched junction nucleotides: 4.

The V call is TRBV9, the J call TRBJ2-3; possible D gene TRBD1, 6 bases. The length of the CDR3 is 15 residues. Germline V gene lookup returns CDR1 SGDLS and CDR2 YYNGEE. With 0 bases removed from V and 3 bases from J, the gap between germline ends came to 11 bases. Here the CDR3 DNA reads TGTGCCAGCAGCGTAGATGGGGGCTTTACAGATACGCAGTATTTT. Translation: CASSVDGGFTDTQYF. Full variable domain (outside the CDR3, taken from reference TRBV9 and TRBJ2-3): DSGVTQTPKHLITATGQRVTLRCSPRSGDLSVYWYQQSLDQGLQFLIQYYNGEERAKGNILERFSAQQFPDLHSELNLSSLELGDSALYFCASSVDGGFTDTQYFGPGTRLTVL.